The 21 T cell receptor beta chains below all came from one sample that was sequenced in a study of blood T cells in healthy people across ages. A second about 7 to 12 cycle PCR used barcoded and J-beta primers. TCRdb analysed the 5' RACE reads with MiXCR anew, one entry per CDR3 protein. The sample has about 570,000 distinct CDR3 sequences; about 26% are singletons. The sequenced sample consisted of blood. The receptors originated from a woman between 65 and 79 years old in good health.

This clonotype was detected only a few times. The chain employs TRBV4-2 and TRBJ2-5; possible D gene TRBD2, 7 bases. V lost 4 bases and J lost 0, with 12 bases in between. The CDR3 is made up of 15 amino acids. Germline CDR1 and CDR2: LGHNA and YNFKEQ. This chain's CDR3 is CASSPAGANQETQYF. The CDR3 region has the DNA TGTGCCAGCAGCCCCGCGGGGGCGAACCAAGAGACCCAGTACTTC.

The rearrangement joins TRBV20-1 to TRBJ1-2; D is possibly TRBD1 (5 bases). V lost 5 bases to trimming and J lost 0 bases, with 19 bases between them. CDR3 length: 16 amino acids. Germline V gene sequence: CDR1 DFQATT, CDR2 SNEGSKA (reference sequence). CDR3 in amino acids: CSARVTARGANYGYTF. The CDR3 nucleotides are TGCAGTGCTCGGGTTACGGCGAGAGGGGCTAACTATGGCTACACCTTC.

Only a few counts were recorded for this clonotype. A read error may account for a junction end that differs from germline. V gene TRBV4-2 combines with J gene TRBJ2-2, with 7 nucleotides matching TRBD1. Germline V gene data show CDR1 as LGHNA and CDR2 as YNFKEQ. The CDR3 runs 13 residues. Here the CDR3 DNA reads TGTGCCAGCAGCCAAGAGGGGGACAGCGAGCTGCTTTTT. Amino acids: CASSQEGDSELLF.

This clonotype was found a few times. This chain uses TRBV5-1 with TRBJ1-4, with D possibly TRBD1 on 5 matching bases. CDR1 SGHRS and CDR2 YFSETQ come from the germline V gene. V gave up 4 bases and J gave up 0 bases, with 22 bases separating them. The CDR3 runs 19 residues. The CDR3 DNA sequence: TGCGCCAGCAGCGGGAGACAGACCCCGGCCACTGCAACTAATGAAAAACTGTTTTTT. Protein sequence: CASSGRQTPATATNEKLFF.

The J gene is TRBJ2-2, the V gene TRBV19; no definite D call. In germline, CDR1 is LNHDA, CDR2 SQIVND (reference sequence). The length of the CDR3 is 12 residues. Deletions cut 7 bases from V and 4 bases from J, with 7 bases between. CDR3 protein: CASNYLTGELFF. CDR3 nucleotide sequence: TGTGCCAGTAATTATCTCACCGGGGAGCTGTTTTTT. Full variable domain (remainder filled in from reference TRBV19 and TRBJ2-2): DGGITQSPKYLFRKEGQNVTLSCEQNLNHDAMYWYRQDPGQGLRLIYYSQIVNDFQKGDIAEGYSVSREKKESFPLTVTSAQKNPTAFYLCASNYLTGELFFGEGSRLTVL.

This clonotype was detected only a few times. V gene TRBV5-8 combines with J gene TRBJ2-5, with TRBD2 identical over 7 bases. The J call may be faulty, since TRBJ2-7 better matches the DNA end. This CDR3 spans 15 amino acids. Germline V gene lookup returns CDR1 SGHTS and CDR2 YDEGEE. The CDR3 protein is CASSLLLGGTHEQYF. The CDR3 nucleotides are TGTGCCAGCAGCCTACTCCTGGGAGGGACCCACGAGCAGTACTTC.

This chain links TRBV20-1 with TRBJ2-5; the match to TRBD2 covers 10 bases. The J segment lost 5 bases and the V segment lost 6 bases, leaving 12 bases of the junction unmatched. The CDR3 has 15 residues. Germline V lookup: CDR1 DFQATT, CDR2 SNEGSKA (reference sequence). CDR3 protein: CSAQQGTSDSETQYF. The CDR3 DNA sequence: TGCAGTGCCCAGCAGGGGACTAGCGACAGCGAGACCCAGTACTTC.

Turning to this clonotype: It may be a read error: a sequence one base away is much more abundant. The rearrangement uses TRBV13 and TRBJ2-3; D tentatively reads TRBD1 or TRBD2 (5 bases each). This CDR3 spans 14 amino acids. Germline V gene lookup returns CDR1 PRHDT and CDR2 FYEKMQ (reference sequence). In DNA form, the CDR3 reads TGTGCCAGCAGCCGGGGCTTTAGCACAGGTACGCAGTATTTT. Amino acids: CASSRGFSTGTQYF.

The CDR3 DNA is TGTGCCAGCAGCTTAGAAGGTAGCGGGAGACCCGAAGAGACCCAGTACTTC. It encodes CASSLEGSGRPEETQYF. This rearrangement joins TRBV7-9 to TRBJ2-5; TRBD2 matches at 9 bases. Germline V gene lookup returns CDR1 SEHNR and CDR2 FQNEAQ (reference sequence). This CDR3 has 17 residues. Trimming took 1 base from V and 3 from J; bases not matched to a gene: 9.

The chain couples TRBV4-3 to TRBJ2-3; D not certain. The CDR3 has 15 amino acids. Trimming left V 3 bases short and J 0 bases short, with 10 bases between. Germline V gene lookup returns CDR1 LGHNA and CDR2 YSLEER. The CDR3 protein is CASSQGSLSTDTQYF. The CDR3 nucleotides are TGCGCCAGCAGCCAGGGATCCTTGAGCACAGATACGCAGTATTTT.

The chain employs TRBV7-2 and TRBJ1-1; tentatively, D is TRBD1 (5 bases). V lost 2 bases and J 4 bases, leaving 11 bases between the germline ends. The CDR3 extends over 14 amino acids. Germline CDR1 reads SGHTA; CDR2 reads FQGNSA. The CDR3 is CASSLLSGATEAFF. For the CDR3, the DNA is TGTGCCAGCAGCTTATTGTCCGGGGCCACTGAAGCTTTCTTT.

The table lists this clonotype with a few counts. The V and J genes are TRBV4-3 and TRBJ2-1; D may be TRBD1 or TRBD2 (5 bases each). CDR3 length: 16 residues. V was shortened by 5 bases and J by 3 bases, with 17 bases between the two germline ends. Germline V gene lookup returns CDR1 LGHNA and CDR2 YSLEER. For the CDR3, the DNA is TGCGCCAGCAGCTTGGGTGGGACGAACAACTACAATGAGCAGTTCTTC. This codes for CASSLGGTNNYNEQFF.

A few counts support this clonotype. The rearrangement uses TRBV5-1 and TRBJ1-1; the D is unclear. This CDR3 is built from 15 residues. Trimming removed 0 bases from V and 1 base from J, with 10 bases in between. Germline V lookup: CDR1 SGHRS, CDR2 YFSETQ. In DNA form, the CDR3 reads TGCGCCAGCAGCTTGGCCATAGGGCGGAACACTGAAGCTTTCTTT. Translated: CASSLAIGRNTEAFF.

This clonotype came up a few times. The chain uses TRBV27 and TRBJ1-6, with D unclear. Germline lookup yields CDR1 MNHEY and CDR2 SMNVEV (reference sequence). The CDR3 covers 16 residues. V lost 0 bases and J 10 bases, leaving 16 bases between the germline ends. Here the CDR3 DNA reads TGTGCCAGCAGTTTATCTGAAGGTGCAGGCTGGTCACCCCTCCACTTT. This encodes CASSLSEGAGWSPLHF.

This clonotype was detected only a few times. The chain is built from TRBV20-1 and TRBJ1-1, with D unclear. Germline values: CDR1 DFQATT, CDR2 SNEGSKA (reference sequence). Trimming took 1 base from V and 2 from J, leaving 17 bases between them. This CDR3 has 16 amino acids. The CDR3 coding sequence is TGCAGTGCTAGAGGTCTTTGGGAAGACATTAACACTGAAGCTTTCTTT. Protein product: CSARGLWEDINTEAFF.

The chain's CDR3 is CASSQTLETTNEKLFF. Here the CDR3 DNA reads TGTGCCAGCAGCCAGACCCTTGAAACAACTAATGAAAAACTGTTTTTT. V usage is TRBV3-1 and J usage is TRBJ1-4; no firm D call. CDR3 length: 16 amino acids. Germline V gives CDR1 LGHDT, CDR2 YNNKEL (reference sequence). Deletions cut 3 bases from V and 0 bases from J, with 11 bases between.

V is TRBV6-4 and J is TRBJ2-7; D may match TRBD1 or TRBD2 (5 bases each). The CDR3 is 12 amino acids. Germline V gene lookup returns CDR1 MRHNA and CDR2 SNTAGT. CDR3 nucleotide sequence: TGTGCATTTATCGGGGCCTCCTACGAGCAGTACTTC. As protein: CAFIGASYEQYF.

The gene calls are TRBV4-1 and TRBJ2-3; D not certain. CDR1 and CDR2 (germline): MGHRA, YSYEKL. V was cut by 0 bases and J by 7 bases, with 14 bases left in between. The CDR3 consists of 15 residues. The CDR3 protein is CASSQDQMISNTQYF. For the CDR3, the DNA is TGCGCCAGCAGCCAAGATCAAATGATCTCAAATACGCAGTATTTT.

Of note for this clonotype: The junction differs from germline at one of its ends, possibly a read error. This chain uses TRBV7-2 with TRBJ2-5; 8 positions match TRBD2. The CDR3 spans 15 residues. Germline loops: CDR1 SGHTA, CDR2 FQGNSA. CDR3 in amino acids: CPSSLEGRGGETQYF. For the CDR3, the DNA is TGTCCCAGCAGCTTAGAGGGGCGCGGGGGGGAGACCCAGTACTTC.

This rearrangement joins TRBV20-1 to TRBJ1-1; possibly TRBD1 for D (6 bases). This CDR3 is 12 amino acids long. Germline CDR1 DFQATT, CDR2 SNEGSKA (reference sequence). V was shortened by 0 bases and J by 6 bases, with 8 bases between the two germline ends. CDR3 residues: CSAREQGPEAFF. CDR3 sequence (DNA): TGCAGTGCTAGAGAACAGGGTCCTGAAGCTTTCTTT.

V is TRBV27 and J is TRBJ2-4, with 11 positions matching TRBD1. The CDR3 is made up of 14 amino acids. The V gene's germline CDR1 is MNHEY and CDR2 SMNVEV (reference sequence). Unmatched junction bases numbered 6, after V lost 8 bases and J lost 6 bases. The CDR3 sequence: CASGQDRGRNIQYF. The CDR3 region has the DNA TGTGCCAGCGGACAGGACAGGGGGCGAAACATTCAGTACTTC.